The source of this T cell receptor (beta chain) is a study of lymphopenia after photon versus proton radiotherapy. Study outcomes and limitations: Oligoclonal CD8+ Temra expansion after nadir drove photon patients' diversity drop. Post-nadir TCR diversity decline inversely tracked overall survival among those who died. Under photons, naive T cells and diversity fell while effector/memory populations rose.

This table comes from immunoSEQ multiplex PCR, and its TCRdb copy is limited to in-frame clones, with some not included. The sample has around 64,000 clones, less than 95% seen once. CDR3 length: 14 amino acids. The germline CDR1 and CDR2 sequences are LNHDA and SQIVND (reference sequence). The V and J ends lost 7 bases and 3 bases, in that order; junction bases with no gene match: 5. In the case of this clone: Its target is unknown.

This TCR was sampled from a woman in her thirties or forties with cholangiocarcinoma. Sample: peripheral blood, taken from a patient treated with photon-based radiotherapy. This chain links TRBV19 with TRBJ1-5, with TRBD1 matching 8 bases. The CDR3 DNA is TGTGCCAGTACTCAGGGGGCCTACAATCAGCCCCAGCATTTT. Its protein product is CASTQGAYNQPQHF.